Each of the 27 T cell receptor beta chains below was sequenced from the same sample in a study of T and B cells in COVID-19 patients. TRB was amplified from about 250-500 ng of blood genomic DNA. TRB rearrangements were amplified by multiplex PCR with BIOMED2 TRB-A/B primers. TCRdb re-derived calls from the multiplex PCR reads in MiXCR, one entry per CDR3 protein. The sample contains 15,000 to 20,000 distinct CDR3 sequences, 35% to 40% of which appear only once. Sequenced: blood. Receptor source: a human donor with active COVID-19.

This clonotype came up a few times. This chain uses TRBV6-5 with TRBJ1-2; tentatively, D is TRBD1 (5 bases). Between the trimmed V and J ends, which lost 4 bases and 5 bases, there was a span of 17 bases. The CDR3 length is 15 residues. The germline gives CDR1 MNHEY, CDR2 SVGAGI. In nucleotides, the CDR3 is TGTGCCAGCAGTTCCGTCCAGGGAGGGATTTATGGCTACACCTTC. Translation gives CASSSVQGGIYGYTF.

In its sample, this clonotype ranks as medium-sized. The J gene is TRBJ2-6, the V gene TRBV6-4; D remains ambiguous. Germline CDR1 is MRHNA and CDR2 is SNTAGT. The CDR3 is made up of 15 amino acids. V lost 2 bases and J lost 0, with 5 bases in between. For the CDR3, the DNA is TGTGCCAGCAGTGACAAGGACTCTGGGGCCAACGTCCTGACTTTC. Translating gives CASSDKDSGANVLTF.

Only a few counts were recorded for this clonotype. The chain is built from TRBV18 and TRBJ2-1; 7 bases line up with TRBD1. This CDR3 has 14 amino acids. The germline gives CDR1 KGHSH, CDR2 LQKENI. Unmatched junction bases numbered 2, after V lost 1 base and J lost 5 bases. CDR3 sequence (DNA): TGTGCCAGCTCACCACAAACAGGGGACAATGAGCAGTTCTTC. It yields the protein CASSPQTGDNEQFF.

This clonotype is medium-sized by share. V gene TRBV6-5 combines with J gene TRBJ2-1, with TRBD2 matching over 8 bases. J lost 4 bases, V lost 0 bases, and 5 bases had no gene match. Germline V lookup: CDR1 MNHEY, CDR2 SVGAGI. CDR3 size: 16 residues. The CDR3 loop is CASSYSAGGTYNEQFF. DNA of the CDR3: TGTGCCAGCAGTTACTCTGCGGGAGGAACGTACAATGAGCAGTTCTTC.

The chain joins TRBV4-2 to TRBJ2-1, with 13 positions matching TRBD2. Trimming removed 1 base from V and 6 bases from J; junction bases left unmatched: 0. This CDR3 contains 15 residues. Germline CDR1 and CDR2: LGHNA and YNFKEQ. DNA of the CDR3: TGTGCCAGCAGCCAAGGACTAGCGGGGGGCAATGAGCAGTTCTTC. This translates into CASSQGLAGGNEQFF.

The chain joins TRBV11-2 to TRBJ1-1, with a weak D call TRBD1 (5 bases). The germline V gene has CDR1 SGHAT and CDR2 FQNNGV. The CDR3 sequence is 15 residues long. Deletions cut 5 bases from V and 4 bases from J, with 17 bases between. CDR3 sequence (DNA): TGTGCCAGCAGCACTAGGGGTGGGGCATCCACTGAAGCTTTCTTT. It encodes CASSTRGGASTEAFF.

This clonotype is medium-sized (0.01 to 0.1%) in the sample. V gene TRBV19 combines with J gene TRBJ1-6, with 7 bases aligning to TRBD1. CDR3 length equals 14 residues. V lost 6 bases, J lost 6 bases, and 5 bases stayed unmatched. Germline V CDR1 and CDR2: LNHDA, SQIVND (reference sequence). CDR3 amino acids: CASRTGEANSPLHF. The CDR3 region has the DNA TGTGCCAGTAGAACAGGGGAAGCTAATTCACCCCTCCACTTT.

The chain links TRBV12-3 or TRBV12-4 to TRBJ1-5; D is undetermined. This CDR3 comprises 12 residues. V lost 5 bases, J lost 6 bases, and 8 bases lay in between. Here the CDR3 DNA reads TGTGCCAGCAGTCTCTTGACTCAGCCCCAGCATTTT. The encoded protein is CASSLLTQPQHF.

This clonotype was observed a few times. This chain uses TRBV5-6 with TRBJ2-5; D unclear. The CDR3 is made up of 17 amino acids. The V and J ends lost 3 bases and 5 bases respectively, with 23 bases between them. Germline assignment: CDR1 SGHDT and CDR2 YYEEEE. The CDR3 DNA reads TGTGCCAGCAGCTCGGACCTTGAGGCGTCCGGGCCCGAGACCCAGTACTTC. Translated: CASSSDLEASGPETQYF.

This clonotype has more than one count but fewer than ten. This chain joins TRBV19 and TRBJ1-1; possible D gene TRBD1, 5 bases. The CDR3 consists of 15 residues. The germline CDR1 and CDR2 sequences are LNHDA and SQIVND (reference sequence). Between the trimmed V and J ends, which lost 5 bases and 0 bases, there was a span of 13 bases. In DNA form, the CDR3 reads TGTGCCAGTAGTTACTTACAGGAGATGAACACTGAAGCTTTCTTT. Translating it yields CASSYLQEMNTEAFF.

Comments on this clonotype: This may stem from a read error, because a much larger clone lies one nucleotide away. The chain is built from TRBV19 and TRBJ2-7, with 8 nucleotides matching TRBD1. The CDR3 has 13 amino acids. Germline V gene lookup returns CDR1 LNHDA and CDR2 SQIVND (reference sequence). Trimming removed 1 base from V and 6 bases from J; junction bases left unmatched: 2. For the CDR3, the DNA is TGTGCCAGTAGTATAGGGACAGGGACCGAGCAGTACTTC. Protein product: CASSIGTGTEQYF.

The chain's CDR3 is CASSSRGQGVMSPLHF. CDR3 DNA sequence: TGTGCCAGCAGTTCGCGCGGACAGGGGGTAATGTCACCCCTCCACTTT. The chain employs TRBV6-6 and TRBJ1-6, with 10 positions matching TRBD1. Per germline, CDR1 MNHNY and CDR2 SVGAGI (reference sequence). V was clipped by 4 bases and J by 10 bases; unmatched bases: 10. The CDR3 is 16 residues long.

This clonotype was seen only a few times. This sequence joins TRBV15 and TRBJ1-1, with TRBD1 matching over 10 bases. The CDR3 has 15 amino acids. The V segment lost 1 base and the J segment 4 bases; nucleotides outside the gene matches: 3. Per germline, CDR1 LNHNV and CDR2 YYDKDF (reference sequence). CDR3 loop: CATSRVRTGGTEAFF. The CDR3, as DNA: TGTGCCACCAGCAGAGTTAGGACAGGGGGCACTGAAGCTTTCTTT.

This chain links TRBV6-5 with TRBJ2-7, with a possible D match to TRBD1 (5 bases). Trimming cost V 5 bases and J 2 bases, with 16 bases left between them. CDR3 length equals 15 residues. Looked up from germline, CDR1 is MNHEY and CDR2 is SVGAGI. CDR3 residues: CASSVTQQDTYEQYV. The CDR3 DNA reads as TGTGCCAGCAGTGTAACCCAACAGGACACCTACGAGCAGTACGTC.

This clonotype showed up just a few times. The gene calls are TRBV19 and TRBJ1-1; perhaps TRBD1 as D (5 bases). The CDR3 has 13 amino acids. Deletions cut 3 bases from V and 1 base from J, with 6 bases between. Germline loops: CDR1 LNHDA, CDR2 SQIVND (reference sequence). The DNA for the CDR3 is TGTGCCAGTAGTATCAGGGAGAACACTGAAGCTTTCTTT. Its protein is CASSIRENTEAFF. Full variable domain (outside the CDR3, taken from reference TRBV19 and TRBJ1-1): DGGITQSPKYLFRKEGQNVTLSCEQNLNHDAMYWYRQDPGQGLRLIYYSQIVNDFQKGDIAEGYSVSREKKESFPLTVTSAQKNPTAFYLCASSIRENTEAFFGQGTRLTVV.

Only a few counts were recorded for this clonotype. Just one base apart from a much larger clone, this may be a read error. J is TRBJ2-7 and V is TRBV19, with D unresolved. The CDR3 spans 13 residues. Germline assignment: CDR1 LNHDA and CDR2 SQIVND (reference sequence). V was clipped by 3 bases and J by 3 bases, with 9 bases between them. This chain's CDR3 is CASSISTNYEQYV. CDR3 bases: TGTGCCAGTAGTATCTCAACCAACTACGAGCAGTACGTC.

Ten or more counts support this clonotype. This sequence joins TRBV13 and TRBJ1-6, with D hard to call. The CDR3 covers 15 residues. Germline assignment: CDR1 PRHDT and CDR2 FYEKMQ (reference sequence). Trimming left V 0 bases short and J 9 bases short, with 12 bases between. DNA for the CDR3: TGTGCCAGCAGCTTAGGACAACGGGAAGGTTCACCCCTCCACTTT. Residues: CASSLGQREGSPLHF.

The V gene is TRBV27, the J gene TRBJ2-1; the match to TRBD1 covers 10 bases. Germline CDR1 and CDR2: MNHEY and SMNVEV (reference sequence). V lost 5 bases, J lost 1 base, and 8 bases stayed unmatched. The CDR3 has 17 amino acids. This CDR3 is CASSANPGQGSYNEQFF. In nucleotides, the CDR3 is TGTGCCAGCAGTGCTAACCCGGGACAGGGGTCCTACAATGAGCAGTTCTTC.

A single count supports this clonotype. The chain links TRBV5-6 to TRBJ2-1, with TRBD2 matching 9 bases. This CDR3 region has 16 residues. CDR1 and CDR2 (germline): SGHDT, YYEEEE. The junction had 9 bases not matched to a gene; V was cut back by 5 bases and J by 3 bases. The CDR3 sequence is CASSHEAGGLYNEQFF. CDR3 DNA sequence: TGTGCCAGCAGTCATGAAGCGGGGGGACTCTACAATGAGCAGTTCTTC.

The chain uses TRBV19 and TRBJ2-2, with D hard to call. CDR3 length: 11 residues. CDR1 is LNHDA and CDR2 is SQIVND in the germline V gene (reference sequence). The V end was cut by 4 bases, the J end by 4 bases, with 1 base between. The CDR3 loop is CASSTTGELFF. The DNA for the CDR3 is TGTGCCAGTAGTACCACCGGGGAGCTGTTTTTT.

Within the sample, this clonotype is medium-sized. The J gene is TRBJ1-4, the V gene TRBV19, with D hard to call. CDR1 LNHDA and CDR2 SQIVND come from the germline V gene (reference sequence). V gave up 7 bases and J gave up 5 bases, with 14 bases separating them. The CDR3 covers 14 residues. In nucleotides, the CDR3 is TGTGCCAGTAAAAGAGGGCAGCGCAATGAAAAACTGTTTTTT. Its protein product is CASKRGQRNEKLFF. The whole variable domain, filled in from reference TRBV19 and TRBJ1-4, reads DGGITQSPKYLFRKEGQNVTLSCEQNLNHDAMYWYRQDPGQGLRLIYYSQIVNDFQKGDIAEGYSVSREKKESFPLTVTSAQKNPTAFYLCASKRGQRNEKLFFGSGTQLSVL.

The chain is built from TRBV6-2 or TRBV6-3 and TRBJ2-1; 14 bases map to TRBD2. Germline V CDR1 and CDR2: MNHEY, SVGEGT. The CDR3 is made up of 19 amino acids. V was pared by 6 bases and J by 3 bases, with 13 bases of the junction left unmatched. CDR3 residues: CASRTLGLAGGHSYNEQFF. CDR3 nucleotides: TGTGCCAGCAGAACTCTTGGACTAGCGGGGGGACATAGCTACAATGAGCAGTTCTTC.

With regard to this clonotype: Mismatch with germline at one junction end may stem from a read error. The V and J genes are TRBV5-5 and TRBJ2-5; 9 nucleotides align to TRBD1. The germline gives CDR1 SGHKS, CDR2 YYEKEE (reference sequence). The CDR3 totals 16 residues. Here the CDR3 reads CARSLVYRDRVGTQYF. CDR3 nucleotides: TGTGCCAGAAGCTTGGTATATAGGGACAGGGTAGGGACCCAGTACTTC. The variable domain in full, with the rest retrieved from reference TRBV5-5 and TRBJ2-5, is DAGVTQSPTHLIKTRGQQVTLRCSPISGHKSVSWYQQVLGQGPQFIFQYYEKEERGRGNFPDRFSARQFPNYSSELNVNALLLGDSALYLCARSLVYRDRVGTQYFGPGTRLLVL.

The chain carries TRBV6-2 or TRBV6-3 and TRBJ2-7; D unclear. V lost 0 bases, J lost 0 bases, and 12 bases lay in between. This CDR3 comprises 16 residues. Germline lookup yields CDR1 MNHEY and CDR2 SVGEGT. Here the CDR3 reads CASSYSGGRSSYEQYF. CDR3 coding DNA: TGTGCCAGCAGTTACTCCGGTGGCAGGTCCTCCTACGAGCAGTACTTC.

This clonotype was seen once. Just one base apart from a much larger clone, this may be a read error. The chain links TRBV29-1 to TRBJ2-2; D may be TRBD1 or TRBD2 (6 bases each). This CDR3 region has 12 residues. Germline CDR1 and CDR2: SQVTM and ANQGSEA. CDR3 in DNA: TGCAGCGTTGATGGGGGGCCCGGGGAGCCGTTTTTT. Its protein is CSVDGGPGEPFF.

This chain connects TRBV18 to TRBJ1-1, with D possibly TRBD1 on 6 matching bases. V was trimmed by 5 bases and J by 1 base, leaving 20 bases between them. Per the germline V gene, CDR1 is KGHSH and CDR2 is LQKENI. The CDR3 is 17 residues long. For the CDR3, the DNA is TGTGCCAGCTCAACCGGGCAGGGGACCACCTGGAACACTGAAGCTTTCTTT. As protein: CASSTGQGTTWNTEAFF.

This chain joins TRBV7-9 and TRBJ2-2, with D perhaps matching TRBD1 or TRBD2 (5 bases each). This CDR3 is 15 amino acids long. CDR1 is SEHNR and CDR2 is FQNEAQ in the germline V gene (reference sequence). V lost 5 bases and J 1 base, leaving 11 bases between the germline ends. Written as DNA, the CDR3 is TGTGCCAGCAGCCCTGGGACCAAGAACACCGGGGAGCTGTTTTTT. Its protein product is CASSPGTKNTGELFF.